This record concerns one T cell receptor (beta chain) sequence. The antigen remains unidentified. V gave up 6 bases and J gave up 3 bases; unmatched junction bases: 6. CDR1 and CDR2 from the germline V gene are MNHNS and SASEGT. The CDR3 is 15 residues long. Every patient was affected by relapse after autologous stem cell transplantation, while exposure to brentuximab vedotin was not uniform. Magnetic negative selection of thawed PBMCs was the method by which CD4+ T cells were purified. This record belongs to a study of PD-1 blockade in classical Hodgkin lymphoma. Findings and limits, study-wide: Any patient who commenced nivolumab under 1 year after ASCT was excluded.

Assay: immunoSEQ multiplex PCR; the TCRdb copy retains only in-frame clones and omits some. The table records approximately 6,400 clones, about 81% of them present only once. Sequencing was performed on CD4+ T cells from blood, taken at baseline. The TCR sequence derives from a human donor with classical Hodgkin lymphoma. The rearrangement joins TRBV6-1 to TRBJ1-2; 11 bases are a match to TRBD1. CDR3 sequence: CASRGQGAGDYGYTF. The DNA of the CDR3 is TGTGCCAGCAGAGGACAGGGGGCCGGGGACTATGGCTACACCTTC.